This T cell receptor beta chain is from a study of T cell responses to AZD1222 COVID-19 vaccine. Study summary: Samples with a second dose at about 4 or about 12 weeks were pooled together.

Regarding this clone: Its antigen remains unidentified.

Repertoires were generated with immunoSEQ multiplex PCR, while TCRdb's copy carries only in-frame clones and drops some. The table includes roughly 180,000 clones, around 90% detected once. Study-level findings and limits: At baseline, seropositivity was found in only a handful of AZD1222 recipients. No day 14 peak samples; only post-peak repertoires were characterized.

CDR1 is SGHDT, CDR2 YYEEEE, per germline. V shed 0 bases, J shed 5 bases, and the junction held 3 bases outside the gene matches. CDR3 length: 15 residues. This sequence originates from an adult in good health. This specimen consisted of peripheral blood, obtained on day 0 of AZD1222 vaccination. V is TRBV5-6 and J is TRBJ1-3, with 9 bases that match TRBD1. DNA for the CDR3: TGTGCCAGCAGCTTGGCCGGACAGGGGAGAAACACCATATATTTT. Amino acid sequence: CASSLAGQGRNTIYF.